What follows is one T cell receptor (beta chain) and its context. This entry is derived from a study of cytomegalovirus exposure and HLA in healthy donors. Both 60 Vbeta primers and 13 Jbeta primers went into the PCR. Sequencing was performed with immunoSEQ multiplex PCR; in TCRdb, only in-frame clones are kept and a portion is missing. The sample records some 120,000 clones, about 79% being singletons. Trimming pared 4 bases from V and 1 base from J, leaving 13 bases between. This CDR3 has 15 residues. Germline V gene sequence: CDR1 MNHNS, CDR2 SASEGT. This TCR derives from a human donor in good health. The specimen was PBMCs. The chain recombines TRBV6-1 with TRBJ2-5, with D possibly TRBD1 on 6 matching bases. In DNA, the CDR3 is TGTGCCAGCAGTGTCCAACAGGGCTTCCAAGAGACCCAGTACTTC. Its protein product is CASSVQQGFQETQYF.